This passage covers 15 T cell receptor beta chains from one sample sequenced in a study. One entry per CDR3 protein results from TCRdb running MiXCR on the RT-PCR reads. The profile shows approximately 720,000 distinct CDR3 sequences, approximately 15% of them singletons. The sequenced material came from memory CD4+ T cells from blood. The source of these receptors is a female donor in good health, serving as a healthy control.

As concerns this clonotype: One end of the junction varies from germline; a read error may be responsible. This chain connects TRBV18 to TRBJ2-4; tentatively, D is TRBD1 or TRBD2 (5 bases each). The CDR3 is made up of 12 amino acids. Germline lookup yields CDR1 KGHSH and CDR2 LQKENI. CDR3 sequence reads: CASSPTGTEHLF. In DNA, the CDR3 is TGTGCCAGCTCACCGACCGGGACGGAGCATCTCTTC.

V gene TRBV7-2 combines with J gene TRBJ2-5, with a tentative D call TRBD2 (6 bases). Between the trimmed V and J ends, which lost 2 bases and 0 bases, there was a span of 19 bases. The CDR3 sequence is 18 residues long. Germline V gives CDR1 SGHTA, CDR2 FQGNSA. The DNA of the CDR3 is TGTGCCAGCAGCTTAATAAGGTGGAGCGGGCGGTACCAAGAGACCCAGTACTTC. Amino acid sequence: CASSLIRWSGRYQETQYF.

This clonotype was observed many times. The CDR3 is CASRPPLRASPLHF. The CDR3 coding sequence is TGTGCCAGCAGGCCCCCGTTGAGGGCTTCACCCCTCCACTTT. This chain joins TRBV5-5 and TRBJ1-6; the D is unclear. This CDR3 is 14 amino acids long. The ends were cut back, 5 bases at V and 9 bases at J, with 15 bases in the middle. Per the germline V gene, CDR1 is SGHKS and CDR2 is YYEKEE (reference sequence).

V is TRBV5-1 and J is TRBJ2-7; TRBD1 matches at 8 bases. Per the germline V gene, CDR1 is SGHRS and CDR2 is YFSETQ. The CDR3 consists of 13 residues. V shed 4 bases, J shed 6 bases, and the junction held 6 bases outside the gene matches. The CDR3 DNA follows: TGCGCCAGCAGCGCAACGACAGGGGTCGAGCAGTACTTC. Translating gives CASSATTGVEQYF.

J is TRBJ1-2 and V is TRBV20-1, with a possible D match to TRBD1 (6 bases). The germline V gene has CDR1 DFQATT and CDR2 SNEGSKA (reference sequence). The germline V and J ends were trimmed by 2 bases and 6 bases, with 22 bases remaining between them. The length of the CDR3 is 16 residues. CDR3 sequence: CSARMRQTGPKDGYTF. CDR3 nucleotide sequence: TGCAGTGCTAGAATGCGCCAGACAGGCCCAAAGGATGGCTACACCTTC.

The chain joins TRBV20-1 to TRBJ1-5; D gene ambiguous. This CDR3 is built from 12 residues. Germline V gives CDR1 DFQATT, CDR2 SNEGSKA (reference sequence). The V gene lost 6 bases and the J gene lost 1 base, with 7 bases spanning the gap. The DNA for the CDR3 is TGCAGTGCCGACGTCAGCAATCAGCCCCAGCATTTT. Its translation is CSADVSNQPQHF.

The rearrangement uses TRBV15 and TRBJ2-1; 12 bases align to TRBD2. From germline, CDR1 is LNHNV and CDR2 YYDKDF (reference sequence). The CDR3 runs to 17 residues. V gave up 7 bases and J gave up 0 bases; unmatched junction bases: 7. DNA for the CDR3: TGTGCCACCACTAGCGGGAGGGCCCGATTCTCCTACAATGAGCAGTTCTTC. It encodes CATTSGRARFSYNEQFF.

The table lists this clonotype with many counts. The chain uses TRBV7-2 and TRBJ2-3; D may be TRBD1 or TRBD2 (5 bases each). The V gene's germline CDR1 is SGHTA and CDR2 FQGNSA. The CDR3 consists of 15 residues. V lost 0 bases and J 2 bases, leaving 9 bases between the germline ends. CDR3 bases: TGTGCCAGCAGCTTAGCGGGGACCACCACAGATACGCAGTATTTT. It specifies CASSLAGTTTDTQYF.

CDR3 sequence reads: CASSPPSRAGELFF. The DNA for the CDR3 is TGTGCCAGCTCACCACCTAGCAGGGCCGGGGAGCTGTTTTTT. The rearrangement joins TRBV18 to TRBJ2-2; perhaps TRBD1 as D (5 bases). V lost 0 bases and J 6 bases, leaving 8 bases between the germline ends. CDR3 length equals 14 residues. Germline-derived CDR1 and CDR2 are KGHSH and LQKENI.

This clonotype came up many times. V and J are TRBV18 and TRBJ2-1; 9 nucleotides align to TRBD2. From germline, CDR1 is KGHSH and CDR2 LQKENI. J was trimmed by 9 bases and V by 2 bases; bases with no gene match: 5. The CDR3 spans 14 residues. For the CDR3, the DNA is TGTGCCAGCTCACCAGGGGTAGCGGGAGTTGAGCAGTTCTTC. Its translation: CASSPGVAGVEQFF.

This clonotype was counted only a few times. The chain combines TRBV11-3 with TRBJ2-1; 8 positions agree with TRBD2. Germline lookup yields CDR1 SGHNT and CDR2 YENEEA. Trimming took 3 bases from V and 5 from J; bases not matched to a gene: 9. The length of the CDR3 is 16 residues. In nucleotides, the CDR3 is TGTGCCAGCAGCTTCGGGGGGGCCCTTATGGACAATGAGCAGTTCTTC. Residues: CASSFGGALMDNEQFF.

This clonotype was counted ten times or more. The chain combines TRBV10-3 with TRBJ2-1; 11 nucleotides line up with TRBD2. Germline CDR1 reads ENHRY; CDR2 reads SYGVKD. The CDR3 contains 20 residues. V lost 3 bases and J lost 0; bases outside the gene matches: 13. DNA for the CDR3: TGTGCCATCAGTGACTCGAAGACTAGCGGGATGCGCCCCTCCTACAATGAGCAGTTCTTC. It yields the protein CAISDSKTSGMRPSYNEQFF.

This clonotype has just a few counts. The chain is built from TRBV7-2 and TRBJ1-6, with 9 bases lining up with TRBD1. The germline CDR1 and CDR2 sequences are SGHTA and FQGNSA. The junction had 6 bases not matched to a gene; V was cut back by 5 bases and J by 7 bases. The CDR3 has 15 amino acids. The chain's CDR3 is CASSTRTGDNSPLHF. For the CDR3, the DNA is TGTGCCAGCAGCACACGGACAGGGGACAATTCACCCCTCCACTTT.

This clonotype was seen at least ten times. The chain's CDR3 is CASSPTMNTEAFF. The DNA for the CDR3 is TGCGCCAGCAGCCCGACAATGAACACTGAAGCTTTCTTT. This chain links TRBV5-1 with TRBJ1-1, with D hard to call. V was trimmed by 4 bases and J by 0 bases, leaving 7 bases between them. Germline values: CDR1 SGHRS, CDR2 YFSETQ. The CDR3 totals 13 residues.

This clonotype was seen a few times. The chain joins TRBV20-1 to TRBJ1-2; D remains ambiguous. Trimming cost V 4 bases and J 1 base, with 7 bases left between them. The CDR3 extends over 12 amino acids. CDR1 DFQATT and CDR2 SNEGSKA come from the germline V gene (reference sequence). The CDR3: CSAIRDNYGYTF. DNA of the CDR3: TGCAGTGCTATACGGGATAACTATGGCTACACCTTC.